These 16 T cell receptor beta chains share one sample of origin, sequenced in a study of blood T cell repertoires in COVID-19. Assay used: immunoSEQ multiplex PCR; TCRdb lists only in-frame clones, some missing. The sample has more than 200,000 clones; roughly four fifths are singletons. Sequencing was done on a sample of PBMCs or T cells enriched from blood (not recorded which). All receptors come from a man aged 60-69 years who had recovered from COVID-19.

The chain carries TRBV2 and TRBJ2-1, with 8 bases lining up with TRBD1. V lost 5 bases and J lost 6; bases outside the gene matches: 6. CDR3 length equals 14 residues. Per the germline V gene, CDR1 is SNHLY and CDR2 is FYNNEI. For the CDR3, the DNA is TGTGCCAGCAGTCCGGGACAGGTTAGCAATGAGCAGTTCTTC. It yields the protein CASSPGQVSNEQFF.

The chain joins TRBV6-6 to TRBJ1-2, with a possible D match to TRBD1 (6 bases). CDR1 and CDR2 from the germline V gene are MNHNY and SVGAGI (reference sequence). The V gene lost 7 bases and the J gene lost 0 bases, with 15 bases spanning the gap. The CDR3 is made up of 15 amino acids. The CDR3 DNA reads as TGTGCCAGCAAAGGGGGACTAGAAACTAACTATGGCTACACCTTC. Its protein is CASKGGLETNYGYTF.

The J gene is TRBJ2-6, the V gene TRBV11-3; possibly TRBD2 for D (6 bases). Germline V CDR1 and CDR2: SGHNT, YENEEA. Between the trimmed V and J ends, which lost 4 bases and 2 bases, there was a span of 21 bases. The CDR3 sequence is 19 residues long. Here the CDR3 reads CASSSIPVTEGPGANVLTF. For the CDR3, the DNA is TGTGCCAGCAGCTCAATACCAGTGACGGAGGGTCCTGGGGCCAACGTCCTGACTTTC. Together with reference TRBV11-3 and TRBJ2-6, the CDR3 gives the full variable domain: EAGVVQSPRYKIIEKKQPVAFWCNPISGHNTLYWYLQNLGQGPELLIRYENEEAVDDSQLPKDRFSAERLKGVDSTLKIQPAELGDSAVYLCASSSIPVTEGPGANVLTFGAGSRLTVL.

This clone was seen only a few times. The chain joins TRBV5-8 to TRBJ2-1, with 11 bases identical to TRBD2. V lost 1 base, J lost 7 bases, and 7 bases stayed unmatched. Germline CDR1 and CDR2: SGHTS and YDEGEE. This CDR3 has 16 residues. CDR3 amino acids: CASSLRIAGGLNEQFF. CDR3 bases: TGTGCCAGCAGCTTGAGAATAGCGGGGGGGCTTAATGAGCAGTTCTTC.

The gene calls are TRBV6-6 and TRBJ1-5, with D unresolved. The CDR3 totals 12 residues. Germline V gene lookup returns CDR1 MNHNY and CDR2 SVGAGI (reference sequence). Trimming took off 0 bases at V and 11 bases at J, with 8 bases between the two ends. For the CDR3, the DNA is TGTGCCAGCAGTTACTCGAGGGTTGCCCAGCATTTT. It translates to CASSYSRVAQHF.

J is TRBJ1-6 and V is TRBV4-3; D remains ambiguous. This CDR3 has 14 amino acids. Trimming took 6 bases from V and 5 from J, leaving 11 bases between them. Germline CDR1 and CDR2: LGHNA and YSLEER. The CDR3 coding sequence is TGCGCCAGCAGAAGAGGCGGCGATAATTCACCCCTCCACTTT. It specifies CASRRGGDNSPLHF.

CDR3 DNA: TGTGCCAGCAGTCGACAGGGCCCAGAGACCCAGTACTTC. Translated: CASSRQGPETQYF. The V call is TRBV2, the J call TRBJ2-5, with TRBD1 matching over 7 bases. The CDR3 is 13 residues long. The J segment lost 4 bases and the V segment lost 5 bases, leaving 4 bases of the junction unmatched. Germline CDR1 and CDR2: SNHLY and FYNNEI.

The chain carries TRBV11-3 and TRBJ1-2, with D unresolved. Germline lookup yields CDR1 SGHNT and CDR2 YENEEA. This CDR3 has 13 amino acids. The V end lost 3 bases, the J end lost 1 base, and 6 bases lay between the germline ends. CDR3 protein: CASSFADNYGYTF. In DNA form, the CDR3 reads TGTGCCAGCAGCTTTGCGGATAACTATGGCTACACCTTC. Looking up the rest from reference TRBV11-3 and TRBJ1-2 gives the full variable domain: EAGVVQSPRYKIIEKKQPVAFWCNPISGHNTLYWYLQNLGQGPELLIRYENEEAVDDSQLPKDRFSAERLKGVDSTLKIQPAELGDSAVYLCASSFADNYGYTFGSGTRLTVV.

The V and J genes are TRBV20-1 and TRBJ1-4, with TRBD1 identical over 8 bases. Germline lookup yields CDR1 DFQATT and CDR2 SNEGSKA (reference sequence). Trimming took 3 bases from V and 6 from J; bases not matched to a gene: 3. This CDR3 is 13 amino acids long. CDR3 nucleotide sequence: TGCAGTGCTAGTTCAGGGGGCGATGAAAAACTGTTTTTT. As protein: CSASSGGDEKLFF.

A single count supports this clone. The chain has TRBV30 and TRBJ2-1, with 9 positions matching TRBD1. The CDR3 has 14 residues. Germline trimming cut 8 bases from V and 2 bases from J; bases unmatched to any gene: 7. CDR1 is GTSNPN and CDR2 is SVGIG in the germline V gene (reference sequence). CDR3 sequence reads: CAGGRDRAYNEQFF. Here the CDR3 DNA reads TGTGCCGGAGGCCGGGACAGGGCCTACAATGAGCAGTTCTTC.

The rearrangement joins TRBV28 to TRBJ1-6, with D tentatively TRBD1 (5 bases). The CDR3 has 15 residues. CDR1 and CDR2 from the germline V gene are MDHEN and SYDVKM. V was clipped by 6 bases and J by 1 base, with 10 bases between them. CDR3 DNA sequence: TGTGCCAGCAGGGCAGGGTTGTCCTATAATTCACCCCTCCACTTT. Translating gives CASRAGLSYNSPLHF.

This sequence joins TRBV5-1 and TRBJ1-3, with TRBD1 as a possible D gene (6 bases). The germline CDR1 and CDR2 sequences are SGHRS and YFSETQ. Between the trimmed V and J ends, which lost 0 bases and 9 bases, there was a span of 16 bases. The CDR3 contains 15 residues. For the CDR3, the DNA is TGCGCCAGCAGCTTGGGAGACAGCGGGGGCGGCACCATATATTTT. Protein: CASSLGDSGGGTIYF.

The rearrangement links TRBV19 to TRBJ1-1, with D possibly TRBD1 on 5 matching bases. The germline V gene encodes CDR1 LNHDA and CDR2 SQIVND (reference sequence). V was clipped by 11 bases and J by 1 base, with 14 bases between them. This CDR3 is built from 13 residues. CDR3 DNA sequence: TGTGCCTCCATAGGGGTAACGAACACTGAAGCTTTCTTT. This encodes CASIGVTNTEAFF.

The chain has TRBV19 and TRBJ2-3; TRBD2 agrees at 12 bases. V shed 10 bases and J 8 bases; nucleotides not matched to a gene: 10. The CDR3 consists of 14 residues. Germline V gene lookup returns CDR1 LNHDA and CDR2 SQIVND (reference sequence). The CDR3 coding sequence is TGTGCCACCTTGACTAGCGGGGGAGGTGGTACGCAGTATTTT. It yields the protein CATLTSGGGGTQYF. The whole variable domain, filled in from reference TRBV19 and TRBJ2-3, reads DGGITQSPKYLFRKEGQNVTLSCEQNLNHDAMYWYRQDPGQGLRLIYYSQIVNDFQKGDIAEGYSVSREKKESFPLTVTSAQKNPTAFYLCATLTSGGGGTQYFGPGTRLTVL.

The V gene is TRBV3-1 (or the pseudogene TRBV3-2), the J gene TRBJ1-3, with D possibly matching TRBD1 (6 bases). V lost 1 base and J lost 4, with 11 bases in between. Germline assignment: CDR1 LGHDT and CDR2 YNNKEL (reference sequence). The CDR3 spans 15 residues. CDR3 DNA: TGTGCCAGCAGCCAAGGGTCAGGGGTCGGAAACACCATATATTTT. Amino acid sequence: CASSQGSGVGNTIYF.

Remarks on this clone: This specimen includes other DNA sequences encoding the same CDR3. The chain combines TRBV6-2 or TRBV6-3 with TRBJ2-7, with D hard to call. The CDR3 is made up of 11 amino acids. V dropped 2 bases and J dropped 4 bases, with 3 bases sitting between them. From germline, CDR1 is MNHEY and CDR2 SVGEGT. The CDR3 sequence: CASSYQYEQYF. The CDR3 DNA reads as TGTGCCAGCAGTTACCAATACGAGCAGTACTTC.